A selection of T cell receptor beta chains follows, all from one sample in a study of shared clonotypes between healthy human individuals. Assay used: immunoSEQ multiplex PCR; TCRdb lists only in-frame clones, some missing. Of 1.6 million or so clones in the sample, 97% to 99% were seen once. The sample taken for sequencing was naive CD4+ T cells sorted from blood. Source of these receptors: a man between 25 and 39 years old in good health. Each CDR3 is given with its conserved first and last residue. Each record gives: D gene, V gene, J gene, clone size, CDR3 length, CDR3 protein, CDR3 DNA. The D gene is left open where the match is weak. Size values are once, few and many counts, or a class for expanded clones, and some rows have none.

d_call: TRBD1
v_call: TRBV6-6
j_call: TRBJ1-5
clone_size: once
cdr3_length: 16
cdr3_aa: CASSYSKEGARQPQHF
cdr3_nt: TGTGCCAGCAGTTACTCGAAGGAGGGGGCGCGGCAGCCCCAGCATTTT

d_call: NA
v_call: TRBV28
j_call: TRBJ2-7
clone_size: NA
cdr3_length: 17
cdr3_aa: CASSFGTETYPSYEQYF
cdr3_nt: TGTGCCAGCAGTTTCGGTACAGAAACCTACCCCTCCTACGAGCAGTACTTC

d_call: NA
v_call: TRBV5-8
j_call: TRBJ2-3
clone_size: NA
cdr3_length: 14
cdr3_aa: CASSLGRSGDTQYF
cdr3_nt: TGTGCCAGCAGCTTGGGCCGGTCGGGAGATACGCAGTATTTT

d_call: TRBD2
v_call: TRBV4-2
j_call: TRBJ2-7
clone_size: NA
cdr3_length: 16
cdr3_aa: CASSQDNREGRNEQYF
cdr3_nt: TGTGCCAGCAGCCAAGATAACCGGGAGGGTCGCAACGAGCAGTACTTC

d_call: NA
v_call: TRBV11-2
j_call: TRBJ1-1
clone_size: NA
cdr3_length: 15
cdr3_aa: CASSSLRGPVGEAFF
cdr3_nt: TGTGCCAGCAGCTCCTTGAGGGGCCCTGTTGGTGAAGCTTTCTTT

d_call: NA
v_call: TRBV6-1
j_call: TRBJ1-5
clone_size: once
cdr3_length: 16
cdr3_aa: CASSDLGRADNQPQHF
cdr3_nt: TGTGCCAGCAGTGACTTGGGCAGGGCAGACAATCAGCCCCAGCATTTT

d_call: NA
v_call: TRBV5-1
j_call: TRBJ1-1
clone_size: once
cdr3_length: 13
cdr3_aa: CASSLEGSTEAFF
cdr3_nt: TGCGCCAGCAGCTTGGAGGGGTCCACTGAAGCTTTCTTT

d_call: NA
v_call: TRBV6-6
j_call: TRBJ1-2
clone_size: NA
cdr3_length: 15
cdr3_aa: CASSYSNGGGDGYTF
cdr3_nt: TGTGCCAGCAGTTACTCGAATGGGGGAGGAGATGGCTACACCTTC

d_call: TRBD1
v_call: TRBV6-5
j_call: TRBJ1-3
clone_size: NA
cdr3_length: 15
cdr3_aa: CASRDPDRGDNTIYF
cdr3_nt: TGTGCCAGCAGGGACCCGGACAGGGGAGACAACACCATATATTTT

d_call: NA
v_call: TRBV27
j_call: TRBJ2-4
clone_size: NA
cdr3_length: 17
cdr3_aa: CASSLSPGRGAKNIQYF
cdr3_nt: TGTGCCAGCAGTTTATCGCCCGGCAGGGGAGCCAAAAACATTCAGTACTTC

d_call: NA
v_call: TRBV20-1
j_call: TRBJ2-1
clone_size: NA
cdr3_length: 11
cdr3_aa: CSRLRLDEQFF
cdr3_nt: TGCAGTCGACTGAGACTGGATGAGCAGTTCTTC

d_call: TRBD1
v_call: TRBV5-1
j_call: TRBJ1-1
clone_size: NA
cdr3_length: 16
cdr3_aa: CASRADRGIMNTEAFF
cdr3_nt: TGCGCCAGCAGAGCTGACAGGGGGATAATGAACACTGAAGCTTTCTTT

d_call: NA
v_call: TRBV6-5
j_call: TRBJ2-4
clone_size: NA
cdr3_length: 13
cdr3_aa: CASSYTGVGVQYF
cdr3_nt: TGTGCCAGCAGTTATACGGGAGTAGGTGTTCAGTACTTC